Presented here are 21 T cell receptor beta chains from one specimen sequenced in a study of cytomegalovirus exposure and HLA in healthy donors. Amplification used 60 Vbeta primers and 13 Jbeta primers. Generated by immunoSEQ multiplex PCR, the TCRdb table keeps only in-frame clones and is missing some. The sample holds about 160,000 clones; 75% to 90% are singletons and the top ten take 0.95% to 1%. Sequences were obtained from PBMCs. All receptors come from a girl aged 2 to 10 in good health and CMV-seropositive.

The chain couples TRBV30 to TRBJ2-7, with 10 positions matching TRBD2. CDR3 length equals 11 residues. V lost 5 bases, J lost 9 bases, and 4 bases stayed unmatched. Per germline, CDR1 GTSNPN and CDR2 SVGIG (reference sequence). CDR3 sequence (DNA): TGTGCCTGGGAAGCGGGAGGGGGGCAGTACTTC. Protein sequence: CAWEAGGGQYF. Full variable domain (rest looked up from reference TRBV30 and TRBJ2-7): SQTIHQWPATLVQPVGSPLSLECTVEGTSNPNLYWYRQAAGRGLQLLFYSVGIGQISSEVPQNLSASRPQDRQFILSSKKLLLSDSGFYLCAWEAGGGQYFGPGTRLTVT.

J is TRBJ1-1 and V is TRBV6-1; a possible D gene is TRBD1 (5 bases). CDR3 length equals 13 residues. Trimming cost V 5 bases and J 4 bases, with 11 bases left between them. CDR1 and CDR2 from the germline V gene are MNHNS and SASEGT. In nucleotides, the CDR3 is TGTGCCAGCAGTCCCCAGGGTAGCACTGAAGCTTTCTTT. This translates into CASSPQGSTEAFF.

This clone has only one observation. The chain is built from TRBV6-1 and TRBJ2-1, with D possibly being TRBD1 (6 bases). V was trimmed by 4 bases and J by 10 bases, leaving 11 bases between them. CDR3 length: 12 amino acids. Germline assignment: CDR1 MNHNS and CDR2 SASEGT. The CDR3 is CASSVSGTEQFF. CDR3 nucleotides: TGTGCCAGCAGTGTCTCCGGGACAGAGCAGTTCTTC.

This clone was seen more than once but under ten times. The V gene is TRBV10-3, the J gene TRBJ2-7; tentatively, D is TRBD1 (6 bases). The CDR3 length is 14 residues. Deletions cut 5 bases from V and 3 bases from J, with 14 bases between. Germline loops: CDR1 ENHRY, CDR2 SYGVKD. In DNA, the CDR3 is TGTGCCATCAGTTCCGGGACACCGGACTACGAGCAGTACTTC. Amino acid sequence: CAISSGTPDYEQYF.

The chain has TRBV4-2 and TRBJ1-5, with unresolved D. The CDR3 is 14 residues long. Per the germline V gene, CDR1 is LGHNA and CDR2 is YNFKEQ. Trimming pared 1 base from V and 0 bases from J, leaving 4 bases between. This CDR3 is CASSQASSNQPQHF. DNA for the CDR3: TGTGCCAGCAGCCAAGCCAGTAGCAATCAGCCCCAGCATTTT.

The J gene is TRBJ2-7, the V gene TRBV28; D unclear. Trimming stripped 5 bases from V and 3 bases from J, with 11 bases between. The CDR3 runs to 13 residues. The V gene's germline CDR1 is MDHEN and CDR2 SYDVKM. The CDR3 protein is CASSLPKIYEQYF. The CDR3 DNA follows: TGTGCCAGCAGTCTACCCAAGATCTACGAGCAGTACTTC.

The chain couples TRBV5-4 to TRBJ2-5, with 11 bases matching TRBD2. With 0 bases clipped from V and 5 bases from J, the junction kept 6 bases outside the gene matches. The CDR3 runs 16 residues. Germline CDR1 reads SGHNT; CDR2 reads YYREEE (reference sequence). The CDR3 region is CASSLGLAGGPETQYF. The CDR3 region has the DNA TGTGCCAGCAGCTTGGGGTTAGCGGGAGGGCCTGAGACCCAGTACTTC.

Comment on this clone: The same CDR3 is also encoded by other DNA sequences in this sample. J is TRBJ1-5 and V is TRBV6-6; TRBD1 aligns across 7 bases. Looked up from germline, CDR1 is MNHNY and CDR2 is SVGAGI (reference sequence). The CDR3 covers 14 residues. Germline trimming cut 6 bases from V and 5 bases from J; bases unmatched to any gene: 7. The CDR3 nucleotides are TGTGCCAGCAGGCCCGGACAGGTTGATCAGCCCCAGCATTTT. Protein product: CASRPGQVDQPQHF.

The chain is built from TRBV7-8 and TRBJ1-4, with D perhaps TRBD1 (5 bases). Germline V CDR1 and CDR2: SGHVS, FQNEAQ. Trimming left V 7 bases short and J 2 bases short, with 5 bases between. The CDR3 spans 12 residues. CDR3 in DNA: TGTGCCAGCACAGGGACTAATGAAAAACTGTTTTTT. Its translation: CASTGTNEKLFF.

J is TRBJ2-3 and V is TRBV19; the match to TRBD2 covers 11 bases. This CDR3 spans 16 amino acids. V gave up 6 bases and J gave up 2 bases; unmatched junction bases: 7. Germline CDR1 LNHDA, CDR2 SQIVND (reference sequence). DNA for the CDR3: TGTGCCAGTAGCAAGACTAGCGGGACCGACACAGATACGCAGTATTTT. This sequence encodes CASSKTSGTDTDTQYF.

This clone has a handful of counts. The genes are TRBV10-3 and TRBJ1-4; D might be TRBD1 (6 bases). The germline V and J ends were trimmed by 10 bases and 4 bases, with 13 bases remaining between them. The length of the CDR3 is 13 residues. In germline, CDR1 is ENHRY, CDR2 SYGVKD. The CDR3 DNA follows: TGTGCCAGCTCGACAGGAGGTAATGAAAAACTGTTTTTT. Encoded protein: CASSTGGNEKLFF.

The chain combines TRBV9 with TRBJ1-4, with 8 nucleotides matching TRBD1. The CDR3 is made up of 15 amino acids. Germline CDR1 and CDR2: SGDLS and YYNGEE. V was pared by 3 bases and J by 5 bases, with 6 bases of the junction left unmatched. The CDR3 loop is CASSAGTGVNEKLFF. DNA of the CDR3: TGTGCCAGCAGCGCCGGGACAGGTGTCAATGAAAAACTGTTTTTT.

The chain carries TRBV5-5 and TRBJ2-5, with D possibly being TRBD1 (5 bases). This CDR3 contains 13 residues. Per germline, CDR1 SGHKS and CDR2 YYEKEE (reference sequence). Trimming stripped 1 base from V and 3 bases from J, with 7 bases between. Written as DNA, the CDR3 is TGTGCCAGCAGCTTGCCAGGGAAAGAGACCCAGTACTTC. It specifies CASSLPGKETQYF.

Worth noting for this clone: Other nucleotide sequences in the sample specify the same CDR3. The CDR3 sequence: CASSLAEETQYF. DNA for the CDR3: TGCGCCAGCAGCTTGGCGGAAGAGACCCAGTACTTC. The chain has TRBV5-1 and TRBJ2-5, with D hard to call. Per germline, CDR1 SGHRS and CDR2 YFSETQ. The CDR3 consists of 12 residues. The V gene lost 0 bases and the J gene lost 3 bases, with 3 bases spanning the gap.

The chain carries TRBV30 and TRBJ1-4, with D tentatively TRBD1 (5 bases). The germline V gene has CDR1 GTSNPN and CDR2 SVGIG (reference sequence). The CDR3 has 10 amino acids. V gave up 4 bases and J gave up 10 bases, with 7 bases separating them. The CDR3, as DNA: TGTGCCTGGAACGGGGGAAAACTGTTTTTT. Amino acid sequence: CAWNGGKLFF.

The chain uses TRBV10-3 and TRBJ1-2, with D uncertain. CDR1 and CDR2 from the germline V gene are ENHRY and SYGVKD. The CDR3 runs 12 residues. Trimming took 5 bases from V and 6 from J, leaving 10 bases between them. CDR3: CAISPAADGYTF. The DNA for the CDR3 is TGTGCCATCAGTCCGGCGGCGGATGGCTACACCTTC.

In the case of this clone: The junction departs from germline at one end; a sequencing error may be responsible. This chain links TRBV7-9 with TRBJ1-4; D is undetermined. Germline CDR1 reads SEHNR; CDR2 reads FQNEAQ (reference sequence). This CDR3 spans 12 amino acids. The CDR3 nucleotides are TGTGCCGGCAGCCGAGCCGATCGAAAACTGTTTTTT. Translated: CAGSRADRKLFF.

The chain combines TRBV5-1 with TRBJ2-1; perhaps TRBD2 as D (6 bases). The V and J ends lost 4 bases and 3 bases respectively, with 23 bases between them. This CDR3 comprises 18 residues. Germline assignment: CDR1 SGHRS and CDR2 YFSETQ. CDR3 bases: TGCGCCAGCAGCCTAGCCCCTCCCGGGAGTATCTTCTACAATGAGCAGTTCTTC. It translates to CASSLAPPGSIFYNEQFF.

This clone was detected a few times. The V and J genes are TRBV9 and TRBJ2-3; D is perhaps TRBD2 (6 bases). CDR1 is SGDLS and CDR2 is YYNGEE in the germline V gene. Deletions cut 4 bases from V and 2 bases from J, with 14 bases between. The CDR3 loop spans 15 amino acids. CDR3 region: CASSPTAGYTDTQYF. As DNA, the CDR3 is TGTGCCAGCAGCCCCACCGCGGGATACACAGATACGCAGTATTTT.

The chain carries TRBV30 and TRBJ2-5; tentatively, D is TRBD2 (6 bases). This CDR3 has 12 amino acids. V lost 5 bases and J 0 bases, leaving 7 bases between the germline ends. Per the germline V gene, CDR1 is GTSNPN and CDR2 is SVGIG (reference sequence). The chain's CDR3 is CAWGGYQETQYF. The CDR3 coding sequence is TGTGCCTGGGGAGGGTACCAAGAGACCCAGTACTTC. The variable domain in full, with the rest retrieved from reference TRBV30 and TRBJ2-5, is SQTIHQWPATLVQPVGSPLSLECTVEGTSNPNLYWYRQAAGRGLQLLFYSVGIGQISSEVPQNLSASRPQDRQFILSSKKLLLSDSGFYLCAWGGYQETQYFGPGTRLLVL.

J is TRBJ1-2 and V is TRBV29-1, with TRBD1 matching 7 bases. The V gene's germline CDR1 is SQVTM and CDR2 ANQGSEA. J lost 6 bases, V lost 7 bases, and 11 bases had no gene match. CDR3 size: 13 residues. The CDR3 bases are TGCAGCGCCCCCCTACAGGGGAATGATGGCTACACCTTC. Translated: CSAPLQGNDGYTF.